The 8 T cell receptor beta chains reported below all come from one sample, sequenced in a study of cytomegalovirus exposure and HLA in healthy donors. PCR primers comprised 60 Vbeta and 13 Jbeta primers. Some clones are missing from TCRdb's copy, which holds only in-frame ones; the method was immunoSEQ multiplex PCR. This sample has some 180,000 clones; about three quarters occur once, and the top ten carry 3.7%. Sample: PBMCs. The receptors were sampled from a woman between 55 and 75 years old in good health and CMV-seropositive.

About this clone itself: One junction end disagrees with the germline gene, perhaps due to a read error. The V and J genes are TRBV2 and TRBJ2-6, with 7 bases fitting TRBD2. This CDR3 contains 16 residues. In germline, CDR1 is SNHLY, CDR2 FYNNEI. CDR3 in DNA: TGTGCCAGCAGGCCCCAAGGGCTGGGAGGGGCCAACGGCCTGACTTTC. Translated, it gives CASRPQGLGGANGLTF. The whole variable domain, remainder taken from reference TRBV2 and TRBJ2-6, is EPEVTQTPSHQVTQMGQEVILRCVPISNHLYFYWYRQILGQKVEFLVSFYNNEISEKSEIFDDQFSVERPDGSNFTLKIRSTKLEDSAMYFCASRPQGLGGANGLTFGAGSRLTVL.

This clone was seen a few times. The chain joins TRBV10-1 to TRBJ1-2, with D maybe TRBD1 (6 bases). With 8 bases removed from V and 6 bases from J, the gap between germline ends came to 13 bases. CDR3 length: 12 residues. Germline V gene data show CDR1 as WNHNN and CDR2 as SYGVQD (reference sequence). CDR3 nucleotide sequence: TGCGCCAGCCTAGGGGGAGCCCATGGCTACACCTTC. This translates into CASLGGAHGYTF.

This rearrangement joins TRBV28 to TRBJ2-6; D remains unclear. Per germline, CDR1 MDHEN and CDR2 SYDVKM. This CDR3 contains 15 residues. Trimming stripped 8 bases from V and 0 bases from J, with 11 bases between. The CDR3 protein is CASVAVSSGANVLTF. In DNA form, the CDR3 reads TGTGCCAGCGTGGCGGTAAGCTCTGGGGCCAACGTCCTGACTTTC.

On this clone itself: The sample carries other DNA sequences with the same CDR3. The CDR3 spells CASSFSAGGPEQYF. For the CDR3, the DNA is TGTGCCAGCAGTTTCTCGGCAGGGGGCCCCGAACAGTACTTC. The gene calls are TRBV28 and TRBJ2-7, with 8 nucleotides matching TRBD1. The CDR3 loop spans 14 amino acids. Germline-derived CDR1 and CDR2 are MDHEN and SYDVKM. Unmatched junction bases numbered 11, after V lost 3 bases and J lost 10 bases.

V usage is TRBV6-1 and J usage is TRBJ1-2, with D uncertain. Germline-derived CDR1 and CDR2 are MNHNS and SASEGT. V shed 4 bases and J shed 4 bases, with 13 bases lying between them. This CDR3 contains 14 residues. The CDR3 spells CASSAQPGSYGYTF. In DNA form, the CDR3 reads TGTGCCAGCAGTGCCCAACCGGGATCCTATGGCTACACCTTC.

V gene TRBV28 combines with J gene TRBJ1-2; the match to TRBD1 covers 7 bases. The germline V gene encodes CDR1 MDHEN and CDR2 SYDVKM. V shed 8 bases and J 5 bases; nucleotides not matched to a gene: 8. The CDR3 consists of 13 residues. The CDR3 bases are TGTGCCAGCGTTACAGGGGACCAATATGGCTACACCTTC. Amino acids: CASVTGDQYGYTF.

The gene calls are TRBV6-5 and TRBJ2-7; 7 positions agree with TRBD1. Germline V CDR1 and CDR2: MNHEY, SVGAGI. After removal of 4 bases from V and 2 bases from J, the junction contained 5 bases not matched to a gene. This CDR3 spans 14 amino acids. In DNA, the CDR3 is TGTGCCAGCAGTTCCTGGACAGGACCCTACGAGCAGTACTTC. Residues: CASSSWTGPYEQYF.

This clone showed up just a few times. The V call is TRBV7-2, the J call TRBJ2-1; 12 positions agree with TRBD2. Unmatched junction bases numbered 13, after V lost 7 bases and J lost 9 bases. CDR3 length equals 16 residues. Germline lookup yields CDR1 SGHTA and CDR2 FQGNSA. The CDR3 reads CASTARRSSGGVEQFF. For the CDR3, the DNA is TGTGCCAGCACCGCCCGTCGGTCTAGCGGGGGGGTTGAGCAGTTCTTC.